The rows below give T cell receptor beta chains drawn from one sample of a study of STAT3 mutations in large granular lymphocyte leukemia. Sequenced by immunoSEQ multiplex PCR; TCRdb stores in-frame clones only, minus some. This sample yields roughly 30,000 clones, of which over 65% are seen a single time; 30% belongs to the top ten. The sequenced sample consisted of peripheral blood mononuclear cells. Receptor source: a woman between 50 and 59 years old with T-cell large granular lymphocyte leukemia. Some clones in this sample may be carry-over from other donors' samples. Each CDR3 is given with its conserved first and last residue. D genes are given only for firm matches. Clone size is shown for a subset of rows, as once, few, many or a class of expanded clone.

TGTGCCAGTAGGGGACCGGGACAGGGGACCCACGAGCAGTACTTC,CASRGPGQGTHEQYF,TRBJ2-7,TRBD1,once,TRBV19
TGTGCCAGCAGCTCCCCGACAGGAGGGTTCACAGATACGCAGTATTTT,CASSSPTGGFTDTQYF,TRBJ2-3,-,-,TRBV5-6
TGTGCCAGCAGCTCCGCAGCGGGCGTCTACAATGAGCAGTTCTTC,CASSSAAGVYNEQFF,TRBJ2-1,-,once,TRBV7-8
TGCAGCGTTTTGGGGGGGCCGGAGCGCAACACCGGGGAGCTGTTTTTT,CSVLGGPERNTGELFF,TRBJ2-2,-,-,TRBV29-1
TGTGCCAGCAGTTTATACCCCAGGACTAGCGGGAGAAACGAGCAGTACTTC,CASSLYPRTSGRNEQYF,TRBJ2-7,TRBD2,once,TRBV27
TGTGCCAGCAGCGGTGAGGGCAATCAGCCCCAGCATTTT,CASSGEGNQPQHF,TRBJ1-5,-,-,TRBV5-6
TGCAGTGCTAGCCTCACAGATACGCAGTATTTT,CSASLTDTQYF,TRBJ2-3,-,few,TRBV20-1
TGCAGCGTTAGACAGGGGAGGGAAAAACTGTTTTTT,CSVRQGREKLFF,TRBJ1-4,TRBD1,-,TRBV29-1
TGTGCCAGCAGCCCAGTCCACAGGGCGCCTAACTATGGCTACACCTTC,CASSPVHRAPNYGYTF,TRBJ1-2,-,-,TRBV7-2
TGTGCCAGCAGCCCGATCGGAGGGAATCAGCCCCAGCATTTT,CASSPIGGNQPQHF,TRBJ1-5,-,-,TRBV4-2
TGCGCCAGCAGCCATCAGGGGGCCGGGGAGCTGTTTTTT,CASSHQGAGELFF,TRBJ2-2,TRBD1,-,TRBV4-3
TGTGCCAGCTCACCACCCCCGGCCTACAATGAGCAGTTCTTC,CASSPPPAYNEQFF,TRBJ2-1,-,-,TRBV18
TGCAGTGCCTTAACTGCAGATACGCAGTATTTT,CSALTADTQYF,TRBJ2-3,-,-,TRBV20-1
TGCAGCGTTGAAGGCGGATTCAGGGATACGCAGTATTTT,CSVEGGFRDTQYF,TRBJ2-3,-,-,TRBV29-1
TGTGCCAGCAGCTCTATTCCCGGGTATGGCTACACCTTC,CASSSIPGYGYTF,TRBJ1-2,-,few,TRBV9
TGTGCCAGCAGTCAACGACCCGTCTATGGCTACACCTTC,CASSQRPVYGYTF,TRBJ1-2,-,-,TRBV6-5
TGTGCCTGGAGCTACAGGGAGGGTCTTCGGGGTGAAGGCTACACCTTC,CAWSYREGLRGEGYTF,TRBJ1-2,-,-,TRBV30
TGTGCCAGCAGCCTGACAGGGGCCTACGAGCAGTACTTC,CASSLTGAYEQYF,TRBJ2-7,TRBD1,-,TRBV6-6
TGCGCCAGCAAGGGCCAGCCGAGCTCCTACGAGCAGTACTTC,CASKGQPSSYEQYF,TRBJ2-7,-,-,TRBV5-1
TGTGCCAGCAGCTTCGGCCGGGACAGAAGCACAGATACGCAGTATTTT,CASSFGRDRSTDTQYF,TRBJ2-3,TRBD1,once,TRBV5-8
TGCGCCAGCAGCTTCCGGGCAGAGAACACTGAAGCTTTCTTT,CASSFRAENTEAFF,TRBJ1-1,-,-,TRBV5-1
TGCGCCAGCAGCTCAGCTCCGGGACAGATTGAAGCTTTCTTT,CASSSAPGQIEAFF,TRBJ1-1,TRBD1,-,TRBV5-1
TGTGCCTGGAGTGTACTGTGGAGAATTAAGGGAAACACTGAAGCTTTCTTT,CAWSVLWRIKGNTEAFF,TRBJ1-1,-,-,TRBV30
TGTGCCAGCAGTTACTCCCCCAGGGCCCAGCATTTT,CASSYSPRAQHF,TRBJ1-5,-,-,TRBV6-6
TGTGCCAGCAGGTCAGAATCAGGGCGGGCCACCGGGGAGCTGTTTTTT,CASRSESGRATGELFF,TRBJ2-2,-,-,TRBV7-2
TGCGCCAGCAGCCAACCCATCCGGGGGGGCTCCCTTTTAAACATTCAGTACTTC,CASSQPIRGGSLLNIQYF,TRBJ2-4,TRBD2,-,TRBV4-1
TGCAGCGTTGGGGGAGATACGCAGTATTTT,CSVGGDTQYF,TRBJ2-3,-,-,TRBV29-1
TGTGCCAGCAGTTTACAATTCAGGGTGGGCAATCAGCCCCAGCATTTT,CASSLQFRVGNQPQHF,TRBJ1-5,-,-,TRBV28
TGTGCCACCAGCAGAGCTGGGACAGGGCGTGCTAACTATGGCTACACCTTC,CATSRAGTGRANYGYTF,TRBJ1-2,TRBD1,-,TRBV15
TGCAGCGTCGGCGGGCGAATTAGGACGGAGAACACTGAAGCTTTCTTT,CSVGGRIRTENTEAFF,TRBJ1-1,-,-,TRBV29-1
TGTGCCAGTAGTATCGGACAGGGCCTAGCCGTGGCTTTCTTT,CASSIGQGLAVAFF,TRBJ1-1,TRBD1,-,TRBV19
TGTGCCAGCAGCTCGAACACCGGGGAGCTGTTTTTT,CASSSNTGELFF,TRBJ2-2,-,-,TRBV7-8
TGTGCCAGCAGCTTAGAAGGTGGAGAGACCCAGTACTTC,CASSLEGGETQYF,TRBJ2-5,-,-,TRBV11-3
TGTGCCAGCAGACTGGACGGGGACACTGAAGCTTTCTTT,CASRLDGDTEAFF,TRBJ1-1,-,-,TRBV6-6
TGTGCCAGTAGTATTGGGGTTTTGAACACTGAAGCTTTCTTT,CASSIGVLNTEAFF,TRBJ1-1,-,-,TRBV19
TGTGCCAGCTCACCACCAGCTGGGGCCAACGTCCTGACTTTC,CASSPPAGANVLTF,TRBJ2-6,-,-,TRBV18
TGTGCCAGCTCACCTTGGGGGGGGGTGTACGAGCAGTACTTC,CASSPWGGVYEQYF,TRBJ2-7,TRBD2,-,TRBV18
TGTGCCAGCAGCTTAGCGAAAAGGAGGGACGAGCAGTACTTC,CASSLAKRRDEQYF,TRBJ2-7,-,-,TRBV11-1
TGTGCCAGCAGCCCCCAGGGGAGGAGCACAGATACGCAGTATTTT,CASSPQGRSTDTQYF,TRBJ2-3,-,few,TRBV14
TGTGCCAGCAGTTTAACGCGGAACCTCTGGTATGGCTACACCTTC,CASSLTRNLWYGYTF,TRBJ1-2,-,once,TRBV27
TGTGCCAGCAGGGCCGGGACAGGCGGCAATCAGCCCCAGCATTTT,CASRAGTGGNQPQHF,TRBJ1-5,TRBD1,-,TRBV7-9
TGTGCCAGCAGTTGGACCGCTGCTAGCACAGATACGCAGTATTTT,CASSWTAASTDTQYF,TRBJ2-3,-,-,TRBV6-1
TGTGCCACCGATGATCCTACGAGGGCCACAGATACGCAGTATTTT,CATDDPTRATDTQYF,TRBJ2-3,-,-,TRBV10-3
TGTGCCAGCAGTTCCGTGAGGGAGCGGGAGGGTAGATGGGTGCAGTACTTC,CASSSVREREGRWVQYF,TRBJ2-7,TRBD2,-,TRBV27
TGCGCCAGCAGCCAAGATCCTTTCCGGGATGAAAAACTGTTTTTT,CASSQDPFRDEKLFF,TRBJ1-4,-,-,TRBV4-3
TGTGCCAGCAGCTATGGACTGCACCAAGAGACCCAGTACTTC,CASSYGLHQETQYF,TRBJ2-5,-,once,TRBV7-9
TGCGCCAGCAGCTTGGGTGCTACGGCCACCGGGGAGCTGTTTTTT,CASSLGATATGELFF,TRBJ2-2,-,-,TRBV5-1
TGCGCCAGCAGCTTGGGCTTCACAGGGGGTCAGCCCCAGCATTTT,CASSLGFTGGQPQHF,TRBJ1-5,TRBD1,-,TRBV5-1
TGTGCCAGCAGTTTAACGGGTAGTGCCTACGAGCAGTACTTC,CASSLTGSAYEQYF,TRBJ2-7,-,-,TRBV28
TGTGCCAGCAGTCTGCACCAAGGAAACACCATATATTTT,CASSLHQGNTIYF,TRBJ1-3,-,once,TRBV27
TGTGCCAGCAGTTTATTTAGCGGGGGGGCCTACGAGCAGTACTTC,CASSLFSGGAYEQYF,TRBJ2-7,TRBD2,-,TRBV28
TGTGCCAGCAGATATACAGGGTTCCATCAGCCCCAGCATTTT,CASRYTGFHQPQHF,TRBJ1-5,-,-,TRBV27
TGTGCCAGCAGTTCGGTCCGACACACTGAAGCTTTCTTT,CASSSVRHTEAFF,TRBJ1-1,-,-,TRBV28
TGTGCCAGCAGCTTGTGGTCAACTAGCACAGATACGCAGTATTTT,CASSLWSTSTDTQYF,TRBJ2-3,-,-,TRBV5-4